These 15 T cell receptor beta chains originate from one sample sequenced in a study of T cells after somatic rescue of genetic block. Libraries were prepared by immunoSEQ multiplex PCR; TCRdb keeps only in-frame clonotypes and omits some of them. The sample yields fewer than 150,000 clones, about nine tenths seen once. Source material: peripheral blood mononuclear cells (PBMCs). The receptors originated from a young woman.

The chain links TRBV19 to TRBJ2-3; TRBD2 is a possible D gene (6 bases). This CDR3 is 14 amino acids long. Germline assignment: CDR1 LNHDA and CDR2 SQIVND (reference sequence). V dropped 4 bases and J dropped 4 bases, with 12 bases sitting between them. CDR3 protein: CASSTSGGSDTQYF. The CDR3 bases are TGTGCCAGTAGTACTTCTGGAGGGTCAGATACGCAGTATTTT.

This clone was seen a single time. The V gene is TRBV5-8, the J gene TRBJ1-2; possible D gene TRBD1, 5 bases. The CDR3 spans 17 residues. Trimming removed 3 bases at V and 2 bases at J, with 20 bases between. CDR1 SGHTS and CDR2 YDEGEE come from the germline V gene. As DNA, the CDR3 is TGTGCCAGCAGCTCATTAGCCGCCCGGGGACGGAACTATGGCTACACCTTC. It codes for CASSSLAARGRNYGYTF.

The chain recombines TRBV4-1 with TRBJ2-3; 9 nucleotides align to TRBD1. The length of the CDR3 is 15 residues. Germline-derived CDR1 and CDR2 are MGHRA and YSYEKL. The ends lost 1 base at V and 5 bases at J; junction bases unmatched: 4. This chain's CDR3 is CASSQGDRALDTQYF. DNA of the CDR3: TGCGCCAGCAGCCAAGGGGACAGGGCCCTAGATACGCAGTATTTT.

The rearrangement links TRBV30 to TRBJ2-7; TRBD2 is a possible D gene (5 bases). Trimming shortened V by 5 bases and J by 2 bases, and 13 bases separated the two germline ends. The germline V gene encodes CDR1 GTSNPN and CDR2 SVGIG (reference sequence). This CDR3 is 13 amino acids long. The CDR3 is CAWCKGEPYEQYF. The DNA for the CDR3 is TGTGCCTGGTGCAAGGGAGAGCCCTACGAGCAGTACTTC.

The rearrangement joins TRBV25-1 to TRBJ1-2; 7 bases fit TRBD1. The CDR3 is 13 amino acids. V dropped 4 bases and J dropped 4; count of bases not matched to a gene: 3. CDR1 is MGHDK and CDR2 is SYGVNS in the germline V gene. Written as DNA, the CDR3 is TGTGCCAGCAGTGGAGGGGGCTCCTATGGCTACACCTTC. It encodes CASSGGGSYGYTF.

CDR3 region: CASSLFGQGDEQYF. CDR3 DNA sequence: TGTGCCAGCAGCTTATTCGGACAGGGCGACGAGCAGTACTTC. The chain links TRBV7-8 to TRBJ2-7; the match to TRBD1 covers 8 bases. The CDR3 has 14 residues. Per the germline V gene, CDR1 is SGHVS and CDR2 is FQNEAQ. V gave up 2 bases and J gave up 5 bases; unmatched junction bases: 5.

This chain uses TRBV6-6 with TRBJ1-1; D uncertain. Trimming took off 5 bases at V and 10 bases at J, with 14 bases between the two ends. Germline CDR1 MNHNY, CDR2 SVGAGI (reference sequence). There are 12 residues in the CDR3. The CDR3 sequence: CASSNRPGGAFF. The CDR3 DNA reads TGTGCCAGCAGTAATAGACCAGGTGGAGCTTTCTTT.

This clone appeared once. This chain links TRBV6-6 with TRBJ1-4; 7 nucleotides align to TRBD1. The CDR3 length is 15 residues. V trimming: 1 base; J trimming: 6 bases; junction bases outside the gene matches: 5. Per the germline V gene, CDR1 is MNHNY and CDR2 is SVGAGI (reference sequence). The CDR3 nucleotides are TGTGCCAGCAGTTACTTCACCCAGGGGGATGAAAAACTGTTTTTT. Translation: CASSYFTQGDEKLFF.

CDR3 region: CASSVTGYNEKLFF. CDR3 DNA: TGTGCCAGCAGCGTAACAGGGTACAATGAAAAACTGTTTTTT. This chain joins TRBV9 and TRBJ1-4; weak D call: TRBD1 (6 bases). This CDR3 is built from 14 residues. The V gene lost 1 base and the J gene lost 5 bases, with 9 bases spanning the gap. The germline V gene has CDR1 SGDLS and CDR2 YYNGEE.

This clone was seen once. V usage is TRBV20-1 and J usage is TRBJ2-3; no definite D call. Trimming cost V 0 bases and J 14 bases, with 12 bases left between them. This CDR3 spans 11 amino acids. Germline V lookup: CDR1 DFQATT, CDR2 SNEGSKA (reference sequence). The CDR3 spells CSAREMDRLYF. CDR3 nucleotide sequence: TGCAGTGCTAGAGAAATGGACCGTCTGTATTTT.

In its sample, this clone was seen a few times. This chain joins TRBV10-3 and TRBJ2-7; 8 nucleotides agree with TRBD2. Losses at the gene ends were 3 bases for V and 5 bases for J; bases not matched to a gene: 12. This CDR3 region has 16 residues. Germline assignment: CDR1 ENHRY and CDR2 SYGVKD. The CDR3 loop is CAISDLGGSGAHEQYF. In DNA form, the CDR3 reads TGTGCCATCAGTGACCTTGGTGGTAGCGGGGCCCACGAGCAGTACTTC.

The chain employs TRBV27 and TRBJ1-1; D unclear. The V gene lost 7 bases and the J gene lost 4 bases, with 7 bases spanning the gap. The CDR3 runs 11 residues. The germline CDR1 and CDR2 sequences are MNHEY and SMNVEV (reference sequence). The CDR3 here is CASTWGTEAFF. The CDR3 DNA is TGTGCCAGCACCTGGGGCACTGAAGCTTTCTTT.

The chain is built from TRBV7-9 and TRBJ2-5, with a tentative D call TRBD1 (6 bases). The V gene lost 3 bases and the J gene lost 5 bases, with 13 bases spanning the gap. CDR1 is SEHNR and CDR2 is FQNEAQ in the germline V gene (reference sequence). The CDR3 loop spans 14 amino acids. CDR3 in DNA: TGTGCCAGCAGCTTCGCAGGGGCGTACGAGACCCAGTACTTC. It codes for CASSFAGAYETQYF.

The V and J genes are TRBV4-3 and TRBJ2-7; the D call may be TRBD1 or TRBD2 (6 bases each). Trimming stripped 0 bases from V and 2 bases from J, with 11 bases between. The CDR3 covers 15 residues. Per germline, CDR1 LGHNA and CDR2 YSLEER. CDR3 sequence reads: CASSQERGVPYEQYF. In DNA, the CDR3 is TGCGCCAGCAGCCAAGAAAGGGGGGTCCCCTACGAGCAGTACTTC.

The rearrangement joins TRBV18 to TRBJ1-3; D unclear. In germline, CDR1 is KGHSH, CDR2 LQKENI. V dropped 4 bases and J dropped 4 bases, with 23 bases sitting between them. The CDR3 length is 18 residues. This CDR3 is CASSHDGARRTRGNTIYF. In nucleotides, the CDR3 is TGTGCCAGCTCACACGATGGAGCTCGACGTACCAGAGGAAACACCATATATTTT. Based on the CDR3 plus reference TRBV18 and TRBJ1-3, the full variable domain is NAGVMQNPRHLVRRRGQEARLRCSPMKGHSHVYWYRQLPEEGLKFMVYLQKENIIDESGMPKERFSAEFPKEGPSILRIQQVVRGDSAAYFCASSHDGARRTRGNTIYFGEGSWLTVV.